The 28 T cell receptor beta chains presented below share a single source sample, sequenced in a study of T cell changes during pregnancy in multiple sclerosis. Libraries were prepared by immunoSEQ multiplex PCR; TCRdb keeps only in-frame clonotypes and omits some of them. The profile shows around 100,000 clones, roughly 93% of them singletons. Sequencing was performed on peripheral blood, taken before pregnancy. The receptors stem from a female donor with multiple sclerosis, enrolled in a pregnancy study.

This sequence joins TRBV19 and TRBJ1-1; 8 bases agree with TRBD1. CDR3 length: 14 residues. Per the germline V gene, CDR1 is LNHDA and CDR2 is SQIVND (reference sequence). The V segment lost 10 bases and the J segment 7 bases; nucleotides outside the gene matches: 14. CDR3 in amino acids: CATRQAGGWGEAFF. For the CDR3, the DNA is TGTGCCACCCGCCAGGCAGGGGGCTGGGGTGAAGCTTTCTTT.

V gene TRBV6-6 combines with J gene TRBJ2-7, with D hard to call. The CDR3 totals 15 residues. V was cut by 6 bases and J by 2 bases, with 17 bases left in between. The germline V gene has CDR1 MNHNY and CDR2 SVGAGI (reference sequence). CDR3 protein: CASRKPDSPTYEQYF. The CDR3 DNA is TGTGCCAGCAGGAAACCCGACTCACCTACCTACGAGCAGTACTTC.

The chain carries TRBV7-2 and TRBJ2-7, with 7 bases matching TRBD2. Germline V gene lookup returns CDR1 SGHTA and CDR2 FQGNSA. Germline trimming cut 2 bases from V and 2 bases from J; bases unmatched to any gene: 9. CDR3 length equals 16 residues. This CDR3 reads CASSLSSGGGTYEQYF. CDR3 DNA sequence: TGTGCCAGCAGCTTAAGTTCGGGAGGAGGAACCTACGAGCAGTACTTC.

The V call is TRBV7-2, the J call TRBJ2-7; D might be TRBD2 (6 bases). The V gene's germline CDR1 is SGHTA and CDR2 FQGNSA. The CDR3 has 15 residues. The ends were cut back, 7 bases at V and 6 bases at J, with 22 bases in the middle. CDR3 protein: CASTAPGLGLLEQYF. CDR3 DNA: TGTGCCAGCACCGCGCCGGGACTTGGCCTCCTCGAGCAGTACTTC.

CDR3 residues: CASSRDRDSQPQHF. The CDR3 DNA is TGTGCCAGCAGCCGGGACAGGGATAGTCAGCCCCAGCATTTT. V gene TRBV7-2 combines with J gene TRBJ1-5; 9 bases map to TRBD1. Germline lookup yields CDR1 SGHTA and CDR2 FQGNSA. Trimming at V came to 5 bases and at J to 6 bases, leaving 5 bases not matched to a gene. The CDR3 contains 14 residues.

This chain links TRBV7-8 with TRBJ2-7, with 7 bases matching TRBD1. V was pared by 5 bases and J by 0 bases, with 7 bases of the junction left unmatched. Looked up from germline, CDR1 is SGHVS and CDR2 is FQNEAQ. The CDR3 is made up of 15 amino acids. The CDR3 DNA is TGTGCCAGCAGCGGCCACCGGGACAGCTCCTACGAGCAGTACTTC. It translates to CASSGHRDSSYEQYF.

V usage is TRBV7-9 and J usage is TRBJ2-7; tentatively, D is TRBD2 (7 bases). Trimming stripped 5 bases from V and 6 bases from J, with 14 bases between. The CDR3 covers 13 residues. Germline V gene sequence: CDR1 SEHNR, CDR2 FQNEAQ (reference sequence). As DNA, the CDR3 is TGTGCCAGCAGCCCCACAGGGAGGGCCGAGCAGTACTTC. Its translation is CASSPTGRAEQYF.

The CDR3 spells CATSSGSGRYHEQFF. In nucleotides, the CDR3 is TGTGCCACCAGCAGTGGGAGCGGGAGGTACCATGAGCAGTTCTTC. V gene TRBV15 combines with J gene TRBJ2-1; 9 bases are a match to TRBD2. The CDR3 covers 15 residues. CDR1 is LNHNV, CDR2 YYDKDF, per germline (reference sequence). The V and J ends lost 3 bases and 8 bases, in that order; junction bases with no gene match: 8.

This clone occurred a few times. CDR3 bases: TGTGCCACCACCCCTCCCCAGGGAAACACCATATATTTT. This sequence encodes CATTPPQGNTIYF. V gene TRBV15 combines with J gene TRBJ1-3; no clear D gene. CDR3 length: 13 residues. V was cut by 7 bases and J by 4 bases, with 11 bases left in between. Germline CDR1 is LNHNV and CDR2 is YYDKDF (reference sequence).

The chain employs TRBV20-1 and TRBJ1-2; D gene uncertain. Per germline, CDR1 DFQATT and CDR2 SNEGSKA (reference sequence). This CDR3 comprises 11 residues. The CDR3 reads CRGDTDYGYTF. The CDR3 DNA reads TGCAGGGGAGACACAGACTATGGCTACACCTTC.

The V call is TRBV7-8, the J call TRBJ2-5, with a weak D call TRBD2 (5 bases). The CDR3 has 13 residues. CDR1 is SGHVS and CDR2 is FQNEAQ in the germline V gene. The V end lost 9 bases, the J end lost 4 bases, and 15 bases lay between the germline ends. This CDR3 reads CASTKPGGETQYF. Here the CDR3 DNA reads TGTGCCAGTACCAAACCCGGAGGAGAGACCCAGTACTTC. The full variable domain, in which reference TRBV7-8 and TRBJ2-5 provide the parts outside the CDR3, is GAGVSQSPRYKVAKRGQDVALRCDPISGHVSLFWYQQALGQGPEFLTYFQNEAQLDKSGLPSDRFFAERPEGSVSTLKIQRTQQEDSAVYLCASTKPGGETQYFGPGTRLLVL.

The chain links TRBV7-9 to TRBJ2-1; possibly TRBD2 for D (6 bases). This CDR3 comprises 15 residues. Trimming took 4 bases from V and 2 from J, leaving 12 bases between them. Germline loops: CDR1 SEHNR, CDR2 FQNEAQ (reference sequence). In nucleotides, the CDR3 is TGTGCCAGCAGCTCCCTAGCGAACCCCTACAATGAGCAGTTCTTC. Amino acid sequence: CASSSLANPYNEQFF.

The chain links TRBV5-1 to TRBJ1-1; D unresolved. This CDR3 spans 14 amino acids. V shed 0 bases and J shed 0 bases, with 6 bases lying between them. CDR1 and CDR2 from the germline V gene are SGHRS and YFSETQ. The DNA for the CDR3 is TGCGCCAGCAGCTTGGCCGTAATGAACACTGAAGCTTTCTTT. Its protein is CASSLAVMNTEAFF.

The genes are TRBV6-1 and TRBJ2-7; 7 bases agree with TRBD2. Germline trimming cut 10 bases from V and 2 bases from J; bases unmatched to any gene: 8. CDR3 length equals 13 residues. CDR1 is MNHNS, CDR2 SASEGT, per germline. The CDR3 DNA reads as TGTGCCACCAGGCTCGGGGGGACCTACGAGCAGTACTTC. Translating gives CATRLGGTYEQYF.

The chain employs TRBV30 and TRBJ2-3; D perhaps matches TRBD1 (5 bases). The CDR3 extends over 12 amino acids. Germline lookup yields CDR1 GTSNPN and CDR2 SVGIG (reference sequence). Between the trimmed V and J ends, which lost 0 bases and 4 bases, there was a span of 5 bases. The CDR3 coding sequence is TGTGCCTGGAGTGTAGGGGCAGATACGCAGTATTTT. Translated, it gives CAWSVGADTQYF.

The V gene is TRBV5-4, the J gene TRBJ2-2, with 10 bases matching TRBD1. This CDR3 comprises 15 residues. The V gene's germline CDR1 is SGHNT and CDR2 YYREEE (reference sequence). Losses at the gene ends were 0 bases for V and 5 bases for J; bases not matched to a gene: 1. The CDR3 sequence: CASSLGTGGTGELFF. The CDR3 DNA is TGTGCCAGCAGCTTGGGGACAGGGGGAACCGGGGAGCTGTTTTTT.

CDR3 residues: CASSKSGRAGYTF. The CDR3 DNA reads TGTGCCAGCAGTAAGTCGGGGAGGGCTGGCTACACCTTC. The chain couples TRBV28 to TRBJ1-2; D unclear. Trimming removed 5 bases from V and 7 bases from J, with 14 bases in between. CDR3 size: 13 residues. The V gene's germline CDR1 is MDHEN and CDR2 SYDVKM.

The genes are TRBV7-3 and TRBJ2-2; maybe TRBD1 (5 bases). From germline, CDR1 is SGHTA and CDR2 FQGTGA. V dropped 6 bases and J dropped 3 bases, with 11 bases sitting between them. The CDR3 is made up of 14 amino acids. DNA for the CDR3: TGTGCCAGCAGTCTCCAAGGGGACACCGGGGAGCTGTTTTTT. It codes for CASSLQGDTGELFF. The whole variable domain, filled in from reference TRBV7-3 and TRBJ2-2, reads GAGVSQTPSNKVTEKGKYVELRCDPISGHTALYWYRQSLGQGPEFLIYFQGTGAADDSGLPNDRFFAVRPEGSVSTLKIQRTERGDSAVYLCASSLQGDTGELFFGEGSRLTVL.

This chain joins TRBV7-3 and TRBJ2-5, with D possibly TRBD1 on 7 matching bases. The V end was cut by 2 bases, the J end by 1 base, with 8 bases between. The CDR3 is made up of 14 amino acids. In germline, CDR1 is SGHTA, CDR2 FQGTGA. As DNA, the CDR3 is TGTGCCAGCAGCTTACAGGGGGGCCAAGAGACCCAGTACTTC. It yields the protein CASSLQGGQETQYF.

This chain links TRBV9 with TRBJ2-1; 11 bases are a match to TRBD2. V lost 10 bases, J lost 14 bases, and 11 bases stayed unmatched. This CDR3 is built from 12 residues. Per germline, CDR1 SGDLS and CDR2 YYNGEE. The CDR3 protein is CASGDSGRAKFF. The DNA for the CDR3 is TGTGCCTCCGGGGATAGCGGGAGGGCAAAGTTCTTC.

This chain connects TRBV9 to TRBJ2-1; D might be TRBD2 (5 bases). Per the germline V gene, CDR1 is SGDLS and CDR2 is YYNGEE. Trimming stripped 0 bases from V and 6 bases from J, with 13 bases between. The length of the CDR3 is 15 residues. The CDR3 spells CASSVGILGVNEQFF. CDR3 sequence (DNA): TGTGCCAGCAGCGTAGGTATACTAGGTGTCAATGAGCAGTTCTTC.

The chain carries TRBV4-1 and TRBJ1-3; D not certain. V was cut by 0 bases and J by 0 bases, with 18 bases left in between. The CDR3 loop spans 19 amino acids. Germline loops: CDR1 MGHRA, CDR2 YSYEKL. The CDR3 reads CASSQESTPGGSSGNTIYF. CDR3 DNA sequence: TGCGCCAGCAGCCAAGAGTCCACCCCAGGAGGATCCTCTGGAAACACCATATATTTT.

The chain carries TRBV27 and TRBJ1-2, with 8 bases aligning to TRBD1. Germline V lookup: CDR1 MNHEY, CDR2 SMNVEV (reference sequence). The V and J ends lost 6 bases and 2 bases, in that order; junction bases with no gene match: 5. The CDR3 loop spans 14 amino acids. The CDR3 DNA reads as TGTGCCAGCAGATCGACAGGGGTGAACTATGGCTACACCTTC. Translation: CASRSTGVNYGYTF.

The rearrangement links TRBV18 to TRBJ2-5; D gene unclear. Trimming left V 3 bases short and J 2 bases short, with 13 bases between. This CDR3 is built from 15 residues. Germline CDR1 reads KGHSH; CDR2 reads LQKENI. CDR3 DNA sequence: TGTGCCAGCTCACCCATCCTAGGCAATCAAGAGACCCAGTACTTC. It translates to CASSPILGNQETQYF.

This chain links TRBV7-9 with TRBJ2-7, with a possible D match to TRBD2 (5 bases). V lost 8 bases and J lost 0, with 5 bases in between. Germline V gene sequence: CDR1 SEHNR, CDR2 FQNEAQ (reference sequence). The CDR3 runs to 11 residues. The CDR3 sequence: CASGSSYEQYF. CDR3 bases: TGTGCCAGCGGGAGCTCCTACGAGCAGTACTTC.

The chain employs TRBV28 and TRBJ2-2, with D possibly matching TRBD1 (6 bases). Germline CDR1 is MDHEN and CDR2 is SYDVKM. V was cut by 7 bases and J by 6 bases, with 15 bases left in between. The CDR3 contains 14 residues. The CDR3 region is CASTAGVSAGELFF. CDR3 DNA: TGTGCCAGCACGGCAGGGGTATCCGCCGGGGAGCTGTTTTTT.

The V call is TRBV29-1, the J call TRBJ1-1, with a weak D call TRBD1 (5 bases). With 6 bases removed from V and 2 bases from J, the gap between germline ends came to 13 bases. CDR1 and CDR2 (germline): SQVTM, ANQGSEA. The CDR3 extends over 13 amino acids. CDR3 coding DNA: TGCAGCGTAAACGGACACCCTAACACTGAAGCTTTCTTT. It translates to CSVNGHPNTEAFF. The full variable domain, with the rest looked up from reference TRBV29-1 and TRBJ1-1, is SAVISQKPSRDICQRGTSLTIQCQVDSQVTMMFWYRQQPGQSLTLIATANQGSEATYESGFVIDKFPISRPNLTFSTLTVSNMSPEDSSIYLCSVNGHPNTEAFFGQGTRLTVV.

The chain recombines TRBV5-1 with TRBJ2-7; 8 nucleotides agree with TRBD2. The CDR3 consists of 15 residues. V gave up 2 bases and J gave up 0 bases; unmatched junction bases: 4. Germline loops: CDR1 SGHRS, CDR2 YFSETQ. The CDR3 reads CASSLLAASSYEQYF. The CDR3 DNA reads TGCGCCAGCAGCTTACTAGCGGCCAGCTCCTACGAGCAGTACTTC.